These 20 T cell receptor beta chains were all obtained from the same sample, sequenced in a study of human T cells and chemical hapten exposure. TCRdb independently ran MiXCR on the RACE reads; one entry per CDR3 protein. The top ten hold 1.4% of the sample, which has some 120,000 distinct CDR3 sequences, roughly 12% seen once. Time point defined: patch test 1, 2 weeks after DPC sensitization. Treatment: therapeutic diphenylcyclopropenone sensitization with weekly scalp DPC. The material sequenced was whole blood, taken in connection with sensitization to the hapten diphenylcyclopropenone (DPC). These TCRs come from a woman between 50 and 59 years old with alopecia areata. Some clones in this sample may be carry-over from other donors' samples.

A few counts support this clonotype. This chain uses TRBV6-5 with TRBJ1-2; D gene ambiguous. V was shortened by 6 bases and J by 7 bases, with 15 bases between the two germline ends. The V gene's germline CDR1 is MNHEY and CDR2 SVGAGI. The CDR3 runs 13 residues. The CDR3 reads CASSPSPISGYTF. Here the CDR3 DNA reads TGTGCCAGCAGCCCCTCCCCAATAAGTGGCTACACCTTC.

This clonotype was counted ten times or more. The genes are TRBV11-2 and TRBJ2-1, with TRBD1 matching 10 bases. This CDR3 is built from 14 residues. The germline V gene has CDR1 SGHAT and CDR2 FQNNGV. Trimming removed 5 bases from V and 7 bases from J; junction bases left unmatched: 5. CDR3 nucleotide sequence: TGTGCCAGCAGCCGGACAGGGGGTAGGAATGAGCAGTTCTTC. It specifies CASSRTGGRNEQFF.

This clonotype was counted between two and nine times. V usage is TRBV6-2 or TRBV6-3 and J usage is TRBJ2-3; unclear D gene. V dropped 4 bases and J dropped 2 bases, with 7 bases sitting between them. Germline V gene data show CDR1 as MNHEY and CDR2 as SVGEGT. The CDR3 has 13 residues. CDR3 DNA sequence: TGTGCCAGCAGTTTCGTGCACACAGATACGCAGTATTTT. Protein sequence: CASSFVHTDTQYF.

The genes are TRBV9 and TRBJ2-3; 7 bases are a match to TRBD1. This CDR3 has 15 amino acids. Germline lookup yields CDR1 SGDLS and CDR2 YYNGEE. The V gene end was trimmed by 3 bases and the J gene end by 3 bases; junction bases not matched to a gene: 7. In DNA form, the CDR3 reads TGTGCCAGCAGCGGTAGACAGGGAAGTACAGATACGCAGTATTTT. Its protein is CASSGRQGSTDTQYF.

The chain recombines TRBV6-5 with TRBJ2-3, with 7 bases aligning to TRBD1. V lost 5 bases to trimming and J lost 4 bases; unmatched junction nucleotides: 6. The CDR3 loop spans 14 amino acids. Germline V gene data show CDR1 as MNHEY and CDR2 as SVGAGI. In DNA, the CDR3 is TGTGCCAGCAGTAGGGGGCAGGGCCCAGATACGCAGTATTTT. Protein sequence: CASSRGQGPDTQYF.

This clonotype has more than one count but fewer than ten. The V and J genes are TRBV27 and TRBJ2-7; D perhaps matches TRBD1 (6 bases). The CDR3 spans 13 residues. The V gene's germline CDR1 is MNHEY and CDR2 SMNVEV (reference sequence). With 5 bases removed from V and 5 bases from J, the gap between germline ends came to 13 bases. The CDR3 nucleotides read TGTGCCAGCAGTACGGGCAGGGGACACGAGCAGTACTTC. Encoded protein: CASSTGRGHEQYF.

This rearrangement joins TRBV6-6 to TRBJ1-4, with TRBD1 matching 7 bases. CDR3 length: 15 residues. Germline trimming cut 6 bases from V and 0 bases from J; bases unmatched to any gene: 4. The germline V gene has CDR1 MNHNY and CDR2 SVGAGI (reference sequence). Written as DNA, the CDR3 is TGTGCCAGCAGATCCGGACAGGCAACTAATGAAAAACTGTTTTTT. Its translation is CASRSGQATNEKLFF.

This clonotype was seen more than once but under ten times. This chain connects TRBV6-2 or TRBV6-3 to TRBJ2-1; D is perhaps TRBD1 or TRBD2 (5 bases each). Germline V gene lookup returns CDR1 MNHEY and CDR2 SVGEGT. This CDR3 comprises 15 residues. V was shortened by 7 bases and J by 5 bases, with 18 bases between the two germline ends. The chain's CDR3 is CASTSPGRGNNEQFF. For the CDR3, the DNA is TGTGCCAGCACCTCCCCGGGGCGAGGTAACAATGAGCAGTTCTTC.

The J gene is TRBJ2-5, the V gene TRBV6-2 or TRBV6-3; D is perhaps TRBD1 (6 bases). CDR3 size: 14 residues. Germline V CDR1 and CDR2: MNHEY, SVGEGT. V shed 6 bases and J shed 2 bases, with 13 bases lying between them. The CDR3 DNA follows: TGTGCCAGCAGCCCAAGGACAGTTCAAGAGACCCAGTACTTC. Its protein is CASSPRTVQETQYF.

In its sample, this clonotype was seen many times. J is TRBJ2-1 and V is TRBV3-1; 14 nucleotides agree with TRBD2. This CDR3 contains 17 residues. In germline, CDR1 is LGHDT, CDR2 YNNKEL (reference sequence). J was trimmed by 6 bases and V by 0 bases; bases with no gene match: 4. The CDR3 reads CASSQDRLAGGINEQFF. Here the CDR3 DNA reads TGTGCCAGCAGCCAAGATAGACTAGCGGGAGGGATCAATGAGCAGTTCTTC.

As for this clonotype: The junction departs from the called germline gene at one end, perhaps through a read error. CDR3 residues: CASSLVTSGSKNDF. CDR3 nucleotide sequence: TGTGCCAGCAGCTTAGTTACTAGCGGGAGTAAAAATGACTTC. The rearrangement joins TRBV7-2 to TRBJ2-5; 11 bases line up with TRBD2. Germline V gives CDR1 SGHTA, CDR2 FQGNSA. This CDR3 is built from 14 residues.

This clonotype occurred a few times. This sequence joins TRBV12-3 or TRBV12-4 and TRBJ2-6; D gene ambiguous. Between the trimmed V and J ends, which lost 1 base and 0 bases, there was a span of 4 bases. This CDR3 is 15 amino acids long. The DNA of the CDR3 is TGTGCCAGCAGTTTAGGAAGCTCTGGGGCCAACGTCCTGACTTTC. Its translation is CASSLGSSGANVLTF.

This clonotype was observed at least ten times. This chain uses TRBV6-2 or TRBV6-3 with TRBJ2-2; D assignment may be TRBD1 or TRBD2 (5 bases each). Trimming took 5 bases from V and 4 from J, leaving 11 bases between them. In germline, CDR1 is MNHEY, CDR2 SVGEGT. The CDR3 sequence is 14 residues long. For the CDR3, the DNA is TGTGCCAGCAGTAGGGGAGTTGGCACCGGGGAGCTGTTTTTT. Its translation: CASSRGVGTGELFF.

This clonotype turned up a few times. The chain employs TRBV28 and TRBJ1-5; D not resolved. Trimming removed 4 bases at V and 2 bases at J, with 9 bases between. CDR3 length equals 14 residues. Germline-derived CDR1 and CDR2 are MDHEN and SYDVKM. The CDR3 loop reads CASSSQVGNQPQHF. The DNA of the CDR3 is TGTGCCAGCAGTTCTCAGGTTGGCAATCAGCCCCAGCATTTT.

In this sample, this clonotype turned up a few times. The J gene is TRBJ2-2, the V gene TRBV4-3, with TRBD2 matching over 9 bases. The CDR3 runs 20 residues. The germline gives CDR1 LGHNA, CDR2 YSLEER. The V segment lost 3 bases and the J segment 4 bases; nucleotides outside the gene matches: 18. CDR3 nucleotides: TGCGCCAGCAGCCAGAGCCGGCGGGGTAGCGGGGGACGAGTCACCGGGGAGCTGTTTTTT. Its protein product is CASSQSRRGSGGRVTGELFF.

Here the CDR3 reads CASRPVQGPNQPQHF. The CDR3 DNA reads as TGTGCCAGCAGACCCGTACAGGGCCCCAATCAGCCCCAGCATTTT. The rearrangement joins TRBV6-2 or TRBV6-3 to TRBJ1-5, with D perhaps matching TRBD1 (6 bases). This CDR3 contains 15 residues. Trimming stripped 6 bases from V and 3 bases from J, with 15 bases between. CDR1 and CDR2 (germline): MNHEY, SVGEGT.

The chain has TRBV28 and TRBJ2-7, with 7 bases fitting TRBD1. This CDR3 spans 13 amino acids. Trimming removed 7 bases from V and 6 bases from J; junction bases left unmatched: 9. CDR1 and CDR2 from the germline V gene are MDHEN and SYDVKM. The CDR3, as DNA: TGTGCCAGCAATACAGGGGCCCCCCCCGAGCAGTACTTC. This codes for CASNTGAPPEQYF.

This clonotype came up many times. This chain uses TRBV20-1 with TRBJ1-2, with no clear D. This CDR3 contains 12 residues. Germline V gene lookup returns CDR1 DFQATT and CDR2 SNEGSKA (reference sequence). With 4 bases removed from V and 4 bases from J, the gap between germline ends came to 10 bases. The DNA of the CDR3 is TGCAGTGCTACCGACCTAACCTATGGCTACACCTTC. As protein: CSATDLTYGYTF.

The chain couples TRBV28 to TRBJ2-7, with 10 positions matching TRBD2. The ends lost 5 bases at V and 5 bases at J; junction bases unmatched: 18. Germline assignment: CDR1 MDHEN and CDR2 SYDVKM. This CDR3 spans 18 amino acids. The CDR3 sequence is CASSPSGLAEKTGDEQYF. CDR3 DNA: TGTGCCAGCAGTCCCTCCGGACTAGCGGAAAAGACGGGGGACGAGCAGTACTTC.

This clonotype came up a few times. The chain couples TRBV19 to TRBJ2-1, with TRBD2 matching 7 bases. V dropped 6 bases and J dropped 3; count of bases not matched to a gene: 8. Germline assignment: CDR1 LNHDA and CDR2 SQIVND (reference sequence). The CDR3 consists of 15 residues. In DNA form, the CDR3 reads TGTGCCAGTAGAACAACTAGCGTCTACTACAATGAGCAGTTCTTC. It specifies CASRTTSVYYNEQFF.